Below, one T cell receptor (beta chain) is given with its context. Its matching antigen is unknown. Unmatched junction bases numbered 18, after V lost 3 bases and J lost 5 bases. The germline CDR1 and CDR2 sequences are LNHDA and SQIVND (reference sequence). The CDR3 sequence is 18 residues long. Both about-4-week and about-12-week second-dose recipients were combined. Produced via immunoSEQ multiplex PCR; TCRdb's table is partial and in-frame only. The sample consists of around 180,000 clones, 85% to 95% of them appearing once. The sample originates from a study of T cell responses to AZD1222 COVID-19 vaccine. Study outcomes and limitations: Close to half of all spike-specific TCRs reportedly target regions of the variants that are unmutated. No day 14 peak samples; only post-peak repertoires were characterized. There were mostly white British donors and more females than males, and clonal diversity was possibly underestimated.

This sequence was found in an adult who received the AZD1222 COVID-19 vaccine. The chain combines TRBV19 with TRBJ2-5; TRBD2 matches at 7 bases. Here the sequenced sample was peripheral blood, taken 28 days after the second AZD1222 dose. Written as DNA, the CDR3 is TGTGCCAGTAGTATGACTATCCGATCGGGGGGAATTTGGGAGACCCAGTACTTC. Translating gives CASSMTIRSGGIWETQYF.